The 13 T cell receptor beta chains listed next were all sequenced from one sample in a study of blood T cells in healthy people across ages. With a J-beta primer mix and a sample-barcoded 5' primer, a second PCR ran about 6 to 11 cycles. In TCRdb, the 5' RACE reads were re-called with MiXCR into one record per CDR3 protein. The sample has more than 700,000 distinct CDR3 sequences; about half are singletons. Sequenced input: blood. All receptors come from an older man in good health.

The CDR3 DNA is TGTGCCAGCTCATTCACAGGACTCAATCAGCCCCAGCATTTT. Translated: CASSFTGLNQPQHF. The chain is built from TRBV18 and TRBJ1-5; TRBD1 is a possible D gene (5 bases). V lost 5 bases and J lost 3, with 11 bases in between. Germline-derived CDR1 and CDR2 are KGHSH and LQKENI. CDR3 length: 14 residues.

DNA for the CDR3: TGCGCCAGCAGCTTGGACGCAGAACAGCCCCAGCATTTT. Translated: CASSLDAEQPQHF. The rearrangement links TRBV5-1 to TRBJ1-5; D is uncertain. There are 13 residues in the CDR3. Germline V lookup: CDR1 SGHRS, CDR2 YFSETQ. V was cut by 0 bases and J by 7 bases, with 8 bases left in between.

This clonotype was picked up many times. Possible read error: a much larger clone is one base away. The genes are TRBV29-1 and TRBJ2-1; D unresolved. Germline values: CDR1 SQVTM, CDR2 ANQGSEA. CDR3 length: 11 residues. For the CDR3, the DNA is TGCAGCGGTGAAGATTCGTGGGAGCAGTTCTTC. Translated: CSGEDSWEQFF.

Only a few counts were recorded for this clonotype. The V call is TRBV6-7, the J call TRBJ2-7; 10 nucleotides line up with TRBD2. TRBV6-7 falls under the ORF class, with uncertain function. The CDR3 has 14 residues. Trimming took 7 bases from V and 3 from J; bases not matched to a gene: 6. This CDR3 reads CASNQRLAGYEQYF. The CDR3 DNA reads TGTGCCAGCAACCAAAGACTAGCGGGCTACGAGCAGTACTTC.

The gene calls are TRBV19 and TRBJ2-1; 9 bases are shared with TRBD1. The germline V gene encodes CDR1 LNHDA and CDR2 SQIVND (reference sequence). Trimming took 7 bases from V and 5 from J; bases not matched to a gene: 6. The CDR3 runs to 14 residues. The CDR3 bases are TGTGCCAGTACTCGGACAGGGGTGAACAATGAGCAGTTCTTC. Its translation is CASTRTGVNNEQFF.

The chain uses TRBV29-1 and TRBJ2-1, with D unclear. Germline V gene data show CDR1 as SQVTM and CDR2 as ANQGSEA. Trimming cost V 4 bases and J 0 bases, with 16 bases left between them. The CDR3 totals 16 residues. CDR3 protein: CSVGQKFVSSYNEQFF. The CDR3, as DNA: TGCAGCGTTGGACAAAAATTCGTAAGCTCCTACAATGAGCAGTTCTTC.

The chain links TRBV7-2 to TRBJ2-1; 8 nucleotides match TRBD2. The CDR3 consists of 15 residues. Germline values: CDR1 SGHTA, CDR2 FQGNSA. V shed 7 bases and J 0 bases; nucleotides not matched to a gene: 5. The CDR3 nucleotides read TGTGCCAGCACCGAGAGCGGGAGCTCCTACAATGAGCAGTTCTTC. It specifies CASTESGSSYNEQFF.

The chain recombines TRBV7-2 with TRBJ2-5; the D gene is possibly TRBD2 (5 bases). CDR3 size: 13 residues. With 4 bases removed from V and 10 bases from J, the gap between germline ends came to 16 bases. Germline V gene sequence: CDR1 SGHTA, CDR2 FQGNSA. The CDR3: CASSSQRRRDQYF. CDR3 sequence (DNA): TGTGCCAGCAGCTCCCAGCGTCGCCGGGACCAGTACTTC. Full variable domain (missing parts from reference TRBV7-2 and TRBJ2-5): GAGVSQSPSNKVTEKGKDVELRCDPISGHTALYWYRQSLGQGLEFLIYFQGNSAPDKSGLPSDRFSAERTGGSVSTLTIQRTQQEDSAVYLCASSSQRRRDQYFGPGTRLLVL.

This clonotype came up many times. The rearrangement uses TRBV4-2 and TRBJ2-5; 9 nucleotides align to TRBD2. The trim removed 0 bases at V and 5 bases at J, leaving 10 bases unmatched. Germline V CDR1 and CDR2: LGHNA, YNFKEQ. The CDR3 length is 17 residues. CDR3 loop: CASSQDSTSGGRETQYF. CDR3 nucleotides: TGTGCCAGCAGCCAAGATTCGACTAGCGGTGGTCGGGAGACCCAGTACTTC.

This clonotype has more than one count but fewer than ten. Here the CDR3 reads CASSYSVGLAGVSSYEQYF. CDR3 coding DNA: TGTGCCAGCAGTTACTCTGTGGGACTAGCGGGAGTCAGCTCCTACGAGCAGTACTTC. The V call is TRBV6-2 or TRBV6-3, the J call TRBJ2-7; TRBD2 matches 14 bases. Germline assignment: CDR1 MNHEY and CDR2 SVGEGT. The CDR3 is 19 residues long. J gave up 0 bases and V 0 bases, and 7 bases lay outside the gene matches.

This clonotype was seen only once. V gene TRBV12-3 or TRBV12-4 combines with J gene TRBJ2-3; D is undetermined. Trimming cost V 3 bases and J 2 bases, with 12 bases left between them. This CDR3 has 15 amino acids. The CDR3 coding sequence is TGTGCCAGCAGTTTCGGCGGAAAAACCACAGATACGCAGTATTTT. Amino acid sequence: CASSFGGKTTDTQYF.

The table lists this clonotype with a few counts. The chain couples TRBV24-1 to TRBJ2-3; possibly TRBD2 for D (6 bases). This CDR3 has 15 residues. The V gene lost 3 bases and the J gene lost 0 bases, with 9 bases spanning the gap. CDR1 KGHDR and CDR2 SFDVKD come from the germline V gene. CDR3: CATSDPGTSTDTQYF. CDR3 DNA sequence: TGTGCCACCAGTGATCCCGGGACTAGCACAGATACGCAGTATTTT.

The chain uses TRBV27 and TRBJ2-6; D not resolved. This CDR3 is 15 amino acids long. V gave up 6 bases and J gave up 0 bases, with 9 bases separating them. Germline CDR1 reads MNHEY; CDR2 reads SMNVEV (reference sequence). This CDR3 is CASSHARSGANVLTF. As DNA, the CDR3 is TGTGCCAGCAGCCACGCCCGCTCTGGGGCCAACGTCCTGACTTTC.